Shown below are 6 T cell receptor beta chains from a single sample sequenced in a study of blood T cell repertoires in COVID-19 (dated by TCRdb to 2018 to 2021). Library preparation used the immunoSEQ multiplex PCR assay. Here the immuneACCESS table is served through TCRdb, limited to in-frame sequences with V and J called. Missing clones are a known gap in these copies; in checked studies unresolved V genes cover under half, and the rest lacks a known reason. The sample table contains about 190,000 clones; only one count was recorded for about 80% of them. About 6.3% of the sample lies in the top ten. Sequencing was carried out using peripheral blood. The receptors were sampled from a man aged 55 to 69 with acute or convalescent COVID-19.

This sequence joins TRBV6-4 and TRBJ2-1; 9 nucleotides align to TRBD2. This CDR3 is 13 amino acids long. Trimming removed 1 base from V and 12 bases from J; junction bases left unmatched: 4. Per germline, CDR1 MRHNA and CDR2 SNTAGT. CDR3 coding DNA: TGTGCCAGCAGTGACTTAGCGGGAGCGTGGCAGTTCTTC. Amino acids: CASSDLAGAWQFF.

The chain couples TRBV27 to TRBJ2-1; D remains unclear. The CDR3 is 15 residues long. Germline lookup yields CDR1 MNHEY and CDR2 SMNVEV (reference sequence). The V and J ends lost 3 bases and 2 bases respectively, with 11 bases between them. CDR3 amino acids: CASSFSLTPYNEQFF. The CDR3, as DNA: TGTGCCAGCAGTTTCTCTCTAACCCCCTACAATGAGCAGTTCTTC.

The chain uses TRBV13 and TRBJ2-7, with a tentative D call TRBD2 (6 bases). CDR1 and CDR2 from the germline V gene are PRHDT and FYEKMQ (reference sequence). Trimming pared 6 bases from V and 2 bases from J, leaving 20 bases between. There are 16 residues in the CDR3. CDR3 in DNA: TGTGCCAGCAGTTTATTGGGACTGGGGAGCGCCTACGAGCAGTACTTC. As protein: CASSLLGLGSAYEQYF.

For the CDR3, the DNA is TGTGCCAGCAGCGCTCTCCGACTAGCGGGGGACACAGATACGCAGTATTTT. It codes for CASSALRLAGDTDTQYF. The genes are TRBV13 and TRBJ2-3, with 12 bases aligning to TRBD2. Germline values: CDR1 PRHDT, CDR2 FYEKMQ (reference sequence). This CDR3 contains 17 residues. After removal of 5 bases from V and 2 bases from J, the junction contained 8 bases not matched to a gene.

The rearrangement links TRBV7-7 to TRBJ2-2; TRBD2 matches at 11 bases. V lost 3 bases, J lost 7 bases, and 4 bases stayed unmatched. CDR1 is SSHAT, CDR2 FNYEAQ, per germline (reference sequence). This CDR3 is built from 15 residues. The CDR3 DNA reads TGTGCCAGCAGCTTGGGGACTAGCGGAGTCGGGGAGCTGTTTTTT. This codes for CASSLGTSGVGELFF.

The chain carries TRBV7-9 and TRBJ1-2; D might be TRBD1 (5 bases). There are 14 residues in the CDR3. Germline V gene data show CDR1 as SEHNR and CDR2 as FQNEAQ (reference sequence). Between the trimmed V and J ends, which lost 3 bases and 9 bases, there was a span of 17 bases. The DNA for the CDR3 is TGTGCCAGCAGCTTGTCCAGGGCAATTAGGAGCTACACCTTC. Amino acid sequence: CASSLSRAIRSYTF.